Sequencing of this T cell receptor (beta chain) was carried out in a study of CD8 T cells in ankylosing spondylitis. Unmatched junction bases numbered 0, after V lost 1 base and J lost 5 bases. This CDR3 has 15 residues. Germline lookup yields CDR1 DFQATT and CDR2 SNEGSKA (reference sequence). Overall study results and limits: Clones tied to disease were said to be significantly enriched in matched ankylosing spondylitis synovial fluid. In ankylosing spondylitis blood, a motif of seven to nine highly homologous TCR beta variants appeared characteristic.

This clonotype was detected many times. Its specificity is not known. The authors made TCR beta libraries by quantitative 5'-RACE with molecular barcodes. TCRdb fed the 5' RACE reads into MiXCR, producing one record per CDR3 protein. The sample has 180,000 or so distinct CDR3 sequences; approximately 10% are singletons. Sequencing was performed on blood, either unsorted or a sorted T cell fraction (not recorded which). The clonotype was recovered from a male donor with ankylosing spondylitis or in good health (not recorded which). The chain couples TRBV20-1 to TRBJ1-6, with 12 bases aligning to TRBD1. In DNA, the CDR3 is TGCAGTGCTAGAGGGGACAGGGGGCATAATTCACCCCTCCACTTT. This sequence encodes CSARGDRGHNSPLHF.